This T cell receptor beta chain derives from a study of CXCR3-negative and CXCR3-positive naive CD8 T cells. About this clonotype itself: What it recognizes is unknown.

CDR3 length equals 16 residues. Looked up from germline, CDR1 is SEHNR and CDR2 is FQNEAQ (reference sequence). 5' RACE that incorporated UMI labels was used to prepare the TRB cDNA libraries. After re-calling the 5' RACE reads, TCRdb lists one entry per CDR3 protein, DNA absent. The listing records tens of thousands of distinct CDR3 sequences. Study findings and constraints: Naive cells with CXCR3 showed TRB CDR3s that were more hydrophobic than those in CXCR3-negative naive cells.

The TCR originated in a human donor in good health. Some clones in this sample may be carry-over from other donors' samples. Sequencing used naive CXCR3+ CD8+ T cells from blood. Sample subset: CD45RO-CCR7+CD27+CD95- naive CD8+ T cells expressing CXCR3 (TNR3+). This chain connects TRBV7-9 to TRBJ2-1; there is no DNA to check the TCRdb D call of TRBD2. CDR3 protein: CASSTATGGLKNEQFF.